This T cell receptor (beta chain) was identified during a study of T cell repertoires in cytomegalovirus infection. In regard to this clonotype: Its cognate antigen is unknown.

After removal of 8 bases from V and 3 bases from J, the junction contained 6 bases not matched to a gene. This CDR3 has 13 amino acids. CDR1 and CDR2 from the germline V gene are SNHLY and FYNNEI. MiXCR, run by TCRdb on the reads, gives a single entry per CDR3 protein. Here the sample spans 150,000 to 200,000 distinct CDR3 sequences, approximately 19% being singletons. Regarding the study as a whole: The study identified carriers of CMV plus the relevant HLA from cumulative public TCR beta family frequency.

The clonotype was recovered from a human donor in good health (CMV status not recorded). Some clones in this sample may be carry-over from other donors' samples. The V and J genes are TRBV2 and TRBJ1-1, with 7 bases fitting TRBD1. Sequenced material: PBMCs. In DNA form, the CDR3 reads TGTGCCAGCTGGACAGGATGGGACACTGAAGCTTTCTTT. Protein sequence: CASWTGWDTEAFF.